This T cell receptor (beta chain) was retrieved from a study of T cell changes during pregnancy in multiple sclerosis (dated by TCRdb to the late 2010s). In terms of the full investigation: The study looked at changes in the T cell repertoire across pregnancy in women with multiple sclerosis.

About this clone itself: It has no known antigen specificity. No base-level quality is on record; no much larger clone is a single base apart.

Libraries were built with the immunoSEQ multiplex PCR assay. Here the immuneACCESS table is served through TCRdb, limited to in-frame sequences with V and J called. Missing clones are a known gap in these copies; in checked studies unresolved V genes cover under half, and the rest lacks a known reason. The table for this sample lists around 37,000 clones; over 80% of them were counted only once. The ten largest account for under 30% of the sample. The CDR3 numbers 14 residues from cysteine through phenylalanine. Here the CDR3 DNA is all that survives: 42 bases in frame from base 1. Based on the germline V gene, the CDR1 and CDR2 sequences are SGHTA and FQGNSA. Trimming takes 5 bases off V and 3 bases off J; junction bases not matched to a gene: 2.

This receptor was identified in a female donor with multiple sclerosis, enrolled in a pregnancy study. The chain joins TRBV7-2 to TRBJ2-3, and 10 junction bases match TRBD2. Sequencing was performed on CD8+ T cells from peripheral blood mononuclear cells, taken before pregnancy. The CDR3 sequence is CASSLLAGTDTQYF. The bases read TGTGCCAGCAGCCTACTAGCGGGGACAGATACGCAGTATTTT.